Included here is one T cell receptor beta chain sequence, with context. The sample originates from a study of blood T cell repertoires in COVID-19. Overall study context: Collection of acute and convalescent COVID-19 samples took place in the United States, Italy and Spain. Sources were T cells, B-cell-depleted T cells, or PBMCs; the material itself was cDNA or gDNA.

Original methodology: Amplification from reference gene primers served as the basis for estimated nucleated cell counts. The method was immunoSEQ multiplex PCR; TCRdb's version includes in-frame clones alone and lacks a portion of them. V, J and clone size are those of that table, while D and trimming were read from the DNA. The repertoire has about 68,000 clones, over 75% of them found once; the top ten carry more than 20%. The CDR3 totals 16 residues. Trimming removed 0 bases from V and 5 bases from J, with 11 bases in between. Germline V gene sequence: CDR1 MNHNS, CDR2 SASEGT. Source material: peripheral blood. The chain recombines TRBV6-1 with TRBJ1-6, with TRBD1 as a possible D gene (5 bases). This TCR was recovered from a man aged 50 to 60 with acute or convalescent COVID-19. CDR3 sequence: CASSEAIGVHNSPLHF. The CDR3 bases are TGTGCCAGCAGTGAAGCCATAGGGGTGCATAATTCACCCCTCCACTTT.